A single sample gave rise to the 14 T cell receptor beta chains below, sequenced in a study of cytomegalovirus exposure and HLA in healthy donors. Amplification used 60 Vbeta primers and 13 Jbeta primers. The assay was immunoSEQ multiplex PCR, and TCRdb's table has in-frame clones only and misses some. The table shows roughly 120,000 clones, with 65% to 80% occurring only once. Sample: PBMCs. All receptors come from a human donor in good health.

This clone is a singleton in its sample. This sequence joins TRBV7-8 and TRBJ1-5; no reliable D call. Germline-derived CDR1 and CDR2 are SGHVS and FQNEAQ. The CDR3 covers 15 residues. V was shortened by 1 base and J by 4 bases, with 11 bases between the two germline ends. The CDR3 bases are TGTGCCAGCAGCTTAGGGGCCCTACCGAATCAGCCCCAGCATTTT. It encodes CASSLGALPNQPQHF.

This chain joins TRBV6-1 and TRBJ1-3; D is undetermined. Trimming cost V 8 bases and J 2 bases, with 7 bases left between them. The germline gives CDR1 MNHNS, CDR2 SASEGT. The CDR3 is made up of 12 amino acids. In DNA form, the CDR3 reads TGTGCCAGCGGGGAGCCTGGAAACACCATATATTTT. Its translation: CASGEPGNTIYF.

The chain is built from TRBV9 and TRBJ2-5; D call uncertain. The J call is doubtful: the DNA matches TRBJ2-7 better. CDR3 length: 14 residues. CDR1 SGDLS and CDR2 YYNGEE come from the germline V gene. DNA for the CDR3: TGTGCCAGCAGCGTAAGCCCCGACCACTACGAGCAGTACTTC. It specifies CASSVSPDHYEQYF.

This chain links TRBV28 with TRBJ2-7; 7 positions match TRBD1. Trimming removed 1 base from V and 0 bases from J; junction bases left unmatched: 6. CDR3 length: 16 amino acids. Germline V gene lookup returns CDR1 MDHEN and CDR2 SYDVKM. As DNA, the CDR3 is TGTGCCAGCAGTTTATCCCCGGGACAGTACTCCTACGAGCAGTACTTC. Translating it yields CASSLSPGQYSYEQYF.

A few counts support this clone. The V gene is TRBV27, the J gene TRBJ2-2, with D possibly matching TRBD2 (5 bases). Between the trimmed V and J ends, which lost 8 bases and 3 bases, there was a span of 10 bases. This CDR3 comprises 13 residues. Germline CDR1 and CDR2: MNHEY and SMNVEV (reference sequence). Here the CDR3 DNA reads TGTGCCAGCGTTCGGGAAGACACCGGGGAGCTGTTTTTT. Protein: CASVREDTGELFF.

This clone has just one count. The rearrangement uses TRBV4-1 and TRBJ2-7, with a tentative D call TRBD2 (5 bases). Trimming stripped 1 base from V and 3 bases from J, with 13 bases between. The CDR3 runs 15 residues. Germline V gene data show CDR1 as MGHRA and CDR2 as YSYEKL. In DNA, the CDR3 is TGCGCCAGCAGCCAAGCGGGGAAACGAGTCTACGAGCAGTACTTC. It encodes CASSQAGKRVYEQYF.

The chain recombines TRBV19 with TRBJ1-3; D is perhaps TRBD1 (5 bases). This CDR3 region has 13 residues. The V and J ends lost 7 bases and 3 bases respectively, with 10 bases between them. Germline CDR1 reads LNHDA; CDR2 reads SQIVND (reference sequence). CDR3 nucleotides: TGTGCCAGTACAGGGATGGGTGGAAACACCATATATTTT. The encoded protein is CASTGMGGNTIYF. Full variable domain (outside the CDR3, taken from reference TRBV19 and TRBJ1-3): DGGITQSPKYLFRKEGQNVTLSCEQNLNHDAMYWYRQDPGQGLRLIYYSQIVNDFQKGDIAEGYSVSREKKESFPLTVTSAQKNPTAFYLCASTGMGGNTIYFGEGSWLTVV.

Here the CDR3 DNA reads TGTGCCAGCAGCTCAGGGGTGGCTCAAGCTTTCTTT. This translates into CASSSGVAQAFF. The V call is TRBV27, the J call TRBJ1-1; D may be TRBD1 (6 bases). This CDR3 has 12 residues. Between the trimmed V and J ends, which lost 6 bases and 9 bases, there was a span of 14 bases. CDR1 and CDR2 (germline): MNHEY, SMNVEV (reference sequence).

This chain links TRBV7-6 with TRBJ2-4, with 12 positions matching TRBD2. V gave up 5 bases and J gave up 1 base; unmatched junction bases: 6. This CDR3 is built from 17 residues. The germline V gene encodes CDR1 SGHVS and CDR2 FNYEAQ. CDR3 DNA sequence: TGTGCCAGCAGCCCCCGGCTAGCGGGGGGGGCCAAAAACATTCAGTACTTC. It encodes CASSPRLAGGAKNIQYF.

This chain's CDR3 is CASSLRLAGEETQYF. CDR3 DNA: TGTGCCAGCAGCTTGCGACTAGCGGGGGAAGAGACCCAGTACTTC. The chain combines TRBV5-5 with TRBJ2-5, with 12 nucleotides matching TRBD2. J was trimmed by 3 bases and V by 1 base; bases with no gene match: 1. The germline gives CDR1 SGHKS, CDR2 YYEKEE (reference sequence). The CDR3 runs 15 residues.

The rearrangement joins TRBV29-1 to TRBJ2-1; the D is unclear. This CDR3 is built from 11 residues. The germline V and J ends were trimmed by 6 bases and 9 bases, with 12 bases remaining between them. CDR1 and CDR2 (germline): SQVTM, ANQGSEA. The CDR3 loop is CSVPRPSEQFF. The CDR3 nucleotides are TGCAGCGTGCCGAGGCCGAGTGAGCAGTTCTTC.

The rearrangement joins TRBV6-1 to TRBJ2-5; D uncertain. The CDR3 covers 14 residues. Germline V CDR1 and CDR2: MNHNS, SASEGT. Trimming pared 5 bases from V and 2 bases from J, leaving 12 bases between. CDR3 coding DNA: TGTGCCAGCAGTTATCCCGGGTCTCAAGAGACCCAGTACTTC. Translated: CASSYPGSQETQYF.

The rearrangement joins TRBV4-1 to TRBJ2-7; 7 bases fit TRBD2. This CDR3 region has 14 residues. V trimming: 3 bases; J trimming: 2 bases; junction bases outside the gene matches: 4. The germline gives CDR1 MGHRA, CDR2 YSYEKL. In DNA form, the CDR3 reads TGCGCCAGCAGCCAGGGGGGGGGTGCCTACGAGCAGTACTTC. Translated: CASSQGGGAYEQYF.

The chain recombines TRBV7-2 with TRBJ2-5; the match to TRBD2 covers 14 bases. Germline CDR1 SGHTA, CDR2 FQGNSA. The V and J ends lost 5 bases and 4 bases, in that order; junction bases with no gene match: 9. There are 17 residues in the CDR3. CDR3 nucleotide sequence: TGTGCCAGCAGCCCCCGGACTAGCGGGGGGCCGGGAGAGACCCAGTACTTC. This sequence encodes CASSPRTSGGPGETQYF.